The entry below gives a single TCR beta chain sequence along with its context. Its antigen is undetermined. These data belong to a study of CD8+CD57+ T cells in acquired aplastic anemia. Study information: DNA per sorted CD4+ or CD8+ sample ranged about 0.17 to 27.4 ug, averaging about 2.9 ug. Study findings and constraints: Patients and controls had CD8+ Simpson's diversity values that were not significantly distinct. Sharing between patients and controls was observed for 25 to 30 CD8+ CDR3 sequences.

Whoever was chosen for sequencing had shown CD8+CD57+ cell expansion by flow cytometry. Genomic DNA, the template, was used for profiling of the TCR beta VDJ and CDR3. Via MiXCR, TCRdb re-called the reads, giving one row per CDR3 protein. The table includes approximately 180,000 distinct CDR3 sequences, around half detected once. Germline V CDR1 and CDR2: SGHAT, FQNNGV. V lost 3 bases to trimming and J lost 0 bases; unmatched junction nucleotides: 8. The length of the CDR3 is 18 residues. The receptor was derived from a human donor with aplastic anemia. Sequencing used sorted CD4+, CD8+, or CD8+CD57+ T cells (not recorded which) from PBMCs. This chain uses TRBV11-2 with TRBJ2-6, with 7 nucleotides matching TRBD2. CDR3 DNA sequence: TGTGCCAGCAGCTTTACGGGGGGAGGACTCTCTGGGGCCAACGTCCTGACTTTC. Amino acids: CASSFTGGGLSGANVLTF.